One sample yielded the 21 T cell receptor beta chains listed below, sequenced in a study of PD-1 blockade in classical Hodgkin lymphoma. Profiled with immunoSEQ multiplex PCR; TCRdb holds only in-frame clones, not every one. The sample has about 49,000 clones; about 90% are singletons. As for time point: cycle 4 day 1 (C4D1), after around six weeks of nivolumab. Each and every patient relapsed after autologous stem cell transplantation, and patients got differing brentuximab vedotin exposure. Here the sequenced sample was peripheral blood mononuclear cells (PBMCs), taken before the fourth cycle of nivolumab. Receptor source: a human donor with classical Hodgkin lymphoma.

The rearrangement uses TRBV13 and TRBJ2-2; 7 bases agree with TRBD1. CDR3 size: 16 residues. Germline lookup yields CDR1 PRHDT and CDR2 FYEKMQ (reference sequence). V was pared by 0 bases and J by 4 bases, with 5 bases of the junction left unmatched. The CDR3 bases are TGTGCCAGCAGCTTAGGGGGGACAGAGTTCACCGGGGAGCTGTTTTTT. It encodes CASSLGGTEFTGELFF.

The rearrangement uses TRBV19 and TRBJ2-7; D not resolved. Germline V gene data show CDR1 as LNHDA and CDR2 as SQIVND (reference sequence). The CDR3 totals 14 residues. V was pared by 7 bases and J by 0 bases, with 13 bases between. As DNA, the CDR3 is TGTGCCAGTAACCCTGATCCCAGCTCCTACGAGCAGTACTTC. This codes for CASNPDPSSYEQYF.

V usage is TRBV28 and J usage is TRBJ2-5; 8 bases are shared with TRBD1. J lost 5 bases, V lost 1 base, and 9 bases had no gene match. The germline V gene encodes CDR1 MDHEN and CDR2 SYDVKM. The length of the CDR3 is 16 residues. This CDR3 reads CASSLLDRVLGETQYF. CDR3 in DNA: TGTGCCAGCAGTTTATTGGACAGGGTACTGGGGGAGACCCAGTACTTC.

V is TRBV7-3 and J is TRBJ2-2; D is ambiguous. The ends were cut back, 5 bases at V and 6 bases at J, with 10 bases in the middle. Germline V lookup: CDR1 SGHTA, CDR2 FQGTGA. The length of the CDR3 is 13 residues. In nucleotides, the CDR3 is TGTGCCAGCAGCATAGGCGAAGCCGGGGAGCTGTTTTTT. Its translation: CASSIGEAGELFF.

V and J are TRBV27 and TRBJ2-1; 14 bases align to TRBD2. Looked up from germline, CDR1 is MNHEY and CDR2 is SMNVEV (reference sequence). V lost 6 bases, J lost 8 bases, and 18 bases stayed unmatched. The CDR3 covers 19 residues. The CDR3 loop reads CASRSGAGRTSGRIDEQFF. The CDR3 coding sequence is TGTGCCAGCAGGAGCGGGGCAGGGAGGACTAGCGGGAGGATCGATGAGCAGTTCTTC.

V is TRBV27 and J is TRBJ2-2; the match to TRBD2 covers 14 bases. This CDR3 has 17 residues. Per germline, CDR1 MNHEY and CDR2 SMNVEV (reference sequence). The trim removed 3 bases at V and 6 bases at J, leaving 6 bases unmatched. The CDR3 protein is CASSFLGLAGDPGELFF. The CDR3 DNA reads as TGTGCCAGCAGTTTCTTGGGACTAGCGGGAGATCCCGGGGAGCTGTTTTTT.

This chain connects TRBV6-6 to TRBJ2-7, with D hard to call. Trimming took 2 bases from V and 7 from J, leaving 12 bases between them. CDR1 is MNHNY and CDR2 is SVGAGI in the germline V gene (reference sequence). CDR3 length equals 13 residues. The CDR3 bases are TGTGCCAGCAGTTACGAACCGGATCGGGAGCAGTACTTC. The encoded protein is CASSYEPDREQYF.

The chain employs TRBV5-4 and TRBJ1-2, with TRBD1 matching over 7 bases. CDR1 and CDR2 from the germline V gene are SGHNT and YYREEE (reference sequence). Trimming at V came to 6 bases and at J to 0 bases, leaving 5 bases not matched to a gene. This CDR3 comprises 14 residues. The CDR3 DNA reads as TGTGCCAGCACTGCCGGACAGGCTAACTATGGCTACACCTTC. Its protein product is CASTAGQANYGYTF.

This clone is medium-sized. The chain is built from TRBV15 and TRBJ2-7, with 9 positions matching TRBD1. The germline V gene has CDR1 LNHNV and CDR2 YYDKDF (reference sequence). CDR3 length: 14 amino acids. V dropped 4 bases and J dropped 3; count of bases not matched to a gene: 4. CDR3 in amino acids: CATSTGTGLYEQYF. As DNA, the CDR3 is TGTGCCACCAGCACCGGGACAGGGCTCTACGAGCAGTACTTC.

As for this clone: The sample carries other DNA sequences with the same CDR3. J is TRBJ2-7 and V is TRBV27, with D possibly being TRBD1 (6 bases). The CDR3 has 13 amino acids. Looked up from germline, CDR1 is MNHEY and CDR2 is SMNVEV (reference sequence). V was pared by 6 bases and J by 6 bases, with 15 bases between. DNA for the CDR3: TGTGCCAGCAGCCAACAGGGAAGGGGCGAGCAGTACTTC. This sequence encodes CASSQQGRGEQYF.

This chain's CDR3 is CASSRFTGDPSYNEQFF. In DNA form, the CDR3 reads TGCGCCAGCAGCCGCTTTACGGGGGACCCCTCCTACAATGAGCAGTTCTTC. The V call is TRBV4-1, the J call TRBJ2-1, with D perhaps matching TRBD2 (6 bases). The germline gives CDR1 MGHRA, CDR2 YSYEKL. Trimming removed 4 bases from V and 0 bases from J, with 16 bases in between. This CDR3 is built from 17 residues.

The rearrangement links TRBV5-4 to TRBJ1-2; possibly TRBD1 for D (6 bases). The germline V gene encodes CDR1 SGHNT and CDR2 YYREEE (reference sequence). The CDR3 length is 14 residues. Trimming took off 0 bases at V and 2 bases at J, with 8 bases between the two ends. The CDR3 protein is CASSLGQANYGYTF. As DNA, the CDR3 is TGTGCCAGCAGCTTGGGACAGGCAAACTATGGCTACACCTTC.

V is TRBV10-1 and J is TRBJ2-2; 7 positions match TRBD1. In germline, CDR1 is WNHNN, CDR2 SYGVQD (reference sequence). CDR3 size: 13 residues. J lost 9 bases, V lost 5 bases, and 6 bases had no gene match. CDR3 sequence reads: CASSRRDSRELFF. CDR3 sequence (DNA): TGCGCCAGCAGTCGCAGGGACAGCCGGGAGCTGTTTTTT.

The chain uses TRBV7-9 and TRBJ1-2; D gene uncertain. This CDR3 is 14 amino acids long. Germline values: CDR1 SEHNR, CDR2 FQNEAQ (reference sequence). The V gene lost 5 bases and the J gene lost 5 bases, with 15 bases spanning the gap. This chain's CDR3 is CASSPQWAGYGYTF. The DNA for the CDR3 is TGTGCCAGCAGCCCTCAGTGGGCGGGGTATGGCTACACCTTC.

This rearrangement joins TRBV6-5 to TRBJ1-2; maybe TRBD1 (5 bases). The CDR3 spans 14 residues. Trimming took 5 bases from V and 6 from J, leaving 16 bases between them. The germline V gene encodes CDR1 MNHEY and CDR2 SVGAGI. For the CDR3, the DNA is TGTGCCAGCAGTGCCCCCGGGACTGATCATGGCTACACCTTC. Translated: CASSAPGTDHGYTF.

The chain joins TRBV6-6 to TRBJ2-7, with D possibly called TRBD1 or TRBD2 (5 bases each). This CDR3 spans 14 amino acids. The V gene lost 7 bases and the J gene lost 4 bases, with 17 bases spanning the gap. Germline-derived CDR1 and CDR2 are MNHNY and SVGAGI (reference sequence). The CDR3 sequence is CASTPTVGDYEQYF. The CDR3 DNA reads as TGTGCCAGCACCCCTACGGTGGGGGATTACGAGCAGTACTTC.

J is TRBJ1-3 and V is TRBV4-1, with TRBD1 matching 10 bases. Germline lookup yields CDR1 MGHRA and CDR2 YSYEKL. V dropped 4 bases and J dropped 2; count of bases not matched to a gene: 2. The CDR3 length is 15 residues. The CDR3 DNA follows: TGCGCCAGCAGCCGGGACAGGGGTCCTGGAAACACCATATATTTT. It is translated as CASSRDRGPGNTIYF.

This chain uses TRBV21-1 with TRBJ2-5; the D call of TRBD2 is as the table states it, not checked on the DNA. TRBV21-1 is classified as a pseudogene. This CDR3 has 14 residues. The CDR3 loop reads CASSKRTGKETQYF. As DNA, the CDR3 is TGTGCCAGCAGCAAACGAACCGGGAAAGAGACCCAGTACTTC.

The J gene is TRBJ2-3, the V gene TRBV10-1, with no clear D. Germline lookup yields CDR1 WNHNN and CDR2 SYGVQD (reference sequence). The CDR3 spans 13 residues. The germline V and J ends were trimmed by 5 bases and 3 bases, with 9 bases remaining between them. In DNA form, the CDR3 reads TGCGCCAGCAGTTTGGTGACAACAGATACGCAGTATTTT. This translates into CASSLVTTDTQYF.

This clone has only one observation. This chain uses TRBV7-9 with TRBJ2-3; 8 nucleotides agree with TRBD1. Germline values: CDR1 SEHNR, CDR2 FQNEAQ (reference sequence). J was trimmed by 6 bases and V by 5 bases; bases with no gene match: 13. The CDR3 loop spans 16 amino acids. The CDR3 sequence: CASSPGQAQQYDTQYF. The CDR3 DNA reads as TGTGCCAGCAGCCCGGGACAGGCTCAGCAATACGATACGCAGTATTTT.

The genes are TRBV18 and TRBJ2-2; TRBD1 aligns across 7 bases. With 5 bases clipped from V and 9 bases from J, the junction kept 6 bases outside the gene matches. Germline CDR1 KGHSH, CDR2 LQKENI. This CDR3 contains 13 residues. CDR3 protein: CASSGQVVWELFF. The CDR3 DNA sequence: TGTGCCAGCTCAGGACAGGTCGTTTGGGAGCTGTTTTTT.